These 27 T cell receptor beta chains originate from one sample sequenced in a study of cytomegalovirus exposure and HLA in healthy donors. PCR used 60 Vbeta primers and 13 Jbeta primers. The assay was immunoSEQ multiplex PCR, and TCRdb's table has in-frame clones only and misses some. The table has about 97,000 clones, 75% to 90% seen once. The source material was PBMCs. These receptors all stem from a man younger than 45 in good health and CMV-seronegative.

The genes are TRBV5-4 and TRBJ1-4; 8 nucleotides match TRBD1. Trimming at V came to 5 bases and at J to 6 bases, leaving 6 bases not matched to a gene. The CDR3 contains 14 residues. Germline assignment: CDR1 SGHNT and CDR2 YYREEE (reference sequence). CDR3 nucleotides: TGTGCCAGCAGGTCGACAGGGGAGCATGAAAAACTGTTTTTT. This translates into CASRSTGEHEKLFF. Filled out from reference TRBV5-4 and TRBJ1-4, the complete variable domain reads ETGVTQSPTHLIKTRGQQVTLRCSSQSGHNTVSWYQQALGQGPQFIFQYYREEENGRGNFPPRFSGLQFPNYSSELNVNALELDDSALYLCASRSTGEHEKLFFGSGTQLSVL.

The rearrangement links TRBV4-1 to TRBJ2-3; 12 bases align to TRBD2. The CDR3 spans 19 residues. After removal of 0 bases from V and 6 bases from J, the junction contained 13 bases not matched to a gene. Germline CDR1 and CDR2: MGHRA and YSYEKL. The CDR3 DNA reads TGCGCCAGCAGCCAAGAGCCTGCTAGCGGGGGGGCCGTCATGGATACGCAGTATTTT. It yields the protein CASSQEPASGGAVMDTQYF.

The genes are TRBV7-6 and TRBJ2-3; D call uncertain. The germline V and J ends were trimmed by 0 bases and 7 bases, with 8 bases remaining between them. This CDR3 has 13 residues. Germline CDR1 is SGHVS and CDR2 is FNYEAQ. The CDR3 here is CASSLARANTQYF. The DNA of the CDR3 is TGTGCCAGCAGCTTAGCAAGAGCGAATACGCAGTATTTT.

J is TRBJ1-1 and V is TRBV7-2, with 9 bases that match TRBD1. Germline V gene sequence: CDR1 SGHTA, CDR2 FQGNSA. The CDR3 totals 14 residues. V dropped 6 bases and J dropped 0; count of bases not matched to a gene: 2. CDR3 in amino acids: CASRRTGVNTEAFF. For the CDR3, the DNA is TGTGCCAGCAGACGGACAGGGGTGAACACTGAAGCTTTCTTT.

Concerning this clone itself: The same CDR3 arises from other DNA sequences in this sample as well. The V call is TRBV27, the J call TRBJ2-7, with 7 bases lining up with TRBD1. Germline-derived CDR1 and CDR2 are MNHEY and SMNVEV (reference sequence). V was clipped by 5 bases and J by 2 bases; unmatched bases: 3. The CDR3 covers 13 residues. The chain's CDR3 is CASSPGTAYEQYF. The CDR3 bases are TGTGCCAGCAGTCCTGGGACAGCCTACGAGCAGTACTTC.

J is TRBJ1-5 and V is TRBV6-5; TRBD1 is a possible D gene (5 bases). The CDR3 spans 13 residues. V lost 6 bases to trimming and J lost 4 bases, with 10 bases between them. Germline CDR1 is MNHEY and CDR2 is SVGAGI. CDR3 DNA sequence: TGTGCCAGCAGCGGCGGGGGAAATCAGCCCCAGCATTTT. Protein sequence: CASSGGGNQPQHF.

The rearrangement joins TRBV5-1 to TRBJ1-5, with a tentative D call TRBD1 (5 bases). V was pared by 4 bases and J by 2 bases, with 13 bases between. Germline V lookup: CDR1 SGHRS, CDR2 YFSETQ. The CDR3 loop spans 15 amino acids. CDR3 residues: CASSPVGGGNQPQHF. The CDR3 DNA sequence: TGCGCCAGCAGCCCGGTTGGGGGGGGCAATCAGCCCCAGCATTTT.

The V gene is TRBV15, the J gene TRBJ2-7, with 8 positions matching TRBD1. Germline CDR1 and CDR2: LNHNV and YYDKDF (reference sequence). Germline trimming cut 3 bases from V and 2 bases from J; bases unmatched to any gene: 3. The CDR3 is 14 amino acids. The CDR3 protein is CATSRDRVTYEQYF. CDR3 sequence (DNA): TGTGCCACCAGCAGGGACAGGGTGACCTACGAGCAGTACTTC.

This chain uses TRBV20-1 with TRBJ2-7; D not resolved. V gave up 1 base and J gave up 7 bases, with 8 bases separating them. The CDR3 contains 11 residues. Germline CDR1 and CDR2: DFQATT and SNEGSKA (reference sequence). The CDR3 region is CSARAPTEQYF. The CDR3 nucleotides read TGCAGTGCTAGAGCACCGACAGAGCAGTACTTC.

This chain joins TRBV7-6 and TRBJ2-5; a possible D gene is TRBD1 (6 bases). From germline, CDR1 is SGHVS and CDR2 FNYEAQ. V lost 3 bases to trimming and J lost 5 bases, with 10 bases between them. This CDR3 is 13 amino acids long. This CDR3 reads CASSFSDRETQYF. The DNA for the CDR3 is TGTGCCAGCAGCTTCAGTGACAGGGAGACCCAGTACTTC. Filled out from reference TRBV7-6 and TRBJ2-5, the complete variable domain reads GAGVSQSPRYKVTKRGQDVALRCDPISGHVSLYWYRQALGQGPEFLTYFNYEAQQDKSGLPNDRFSAERPEGSISTLTIQRTEQRDSAMYRCASSFSDRETQYFGPGTRLLVL.

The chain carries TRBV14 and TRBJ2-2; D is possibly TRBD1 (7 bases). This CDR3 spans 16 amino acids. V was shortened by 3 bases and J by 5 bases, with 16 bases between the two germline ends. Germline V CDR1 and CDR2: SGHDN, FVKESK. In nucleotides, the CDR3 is TGTGCCAGCAGCCAGGAGGGGGCCGGGTGGACCGGGGAGCTGTTTTTT. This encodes CASSQEGAGWTGELFF.

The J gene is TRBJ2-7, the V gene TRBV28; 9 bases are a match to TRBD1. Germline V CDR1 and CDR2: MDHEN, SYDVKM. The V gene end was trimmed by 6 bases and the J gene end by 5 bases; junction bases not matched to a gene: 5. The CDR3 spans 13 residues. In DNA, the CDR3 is TGTGCCAGCAGACTCACAGGGGGCAACGAGCAGTACTTC. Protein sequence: CASRLTGGNEQYF. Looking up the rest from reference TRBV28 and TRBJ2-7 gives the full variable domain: DVKVTQSSRYLVKRTGEKVFLECVQDMDHENMFWYRQDPGLGLRLIYFSYDVKMKEKGDIPEGYSVSREKKERFSLILESASTNQTSMYLCASRLTGGNEQYFGPGTRLTVT.

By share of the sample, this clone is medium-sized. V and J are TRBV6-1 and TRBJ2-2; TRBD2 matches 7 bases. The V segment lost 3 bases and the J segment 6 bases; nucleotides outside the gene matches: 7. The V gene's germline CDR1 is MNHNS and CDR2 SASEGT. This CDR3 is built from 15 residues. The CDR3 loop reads CASSEREGTPGELFF. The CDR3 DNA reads TGTGCCAGCAGTGAGAGGGAGGGCACCCCCGGGGAGCTGTTTTTT.

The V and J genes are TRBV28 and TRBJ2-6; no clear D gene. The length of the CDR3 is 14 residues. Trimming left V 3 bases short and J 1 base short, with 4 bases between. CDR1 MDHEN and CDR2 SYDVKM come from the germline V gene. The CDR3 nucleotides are TGTGCCAGCAGTTTCCGTTCTGGGGCCAACGTCCTGACTTTC. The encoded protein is CASSFRSGANVLTF. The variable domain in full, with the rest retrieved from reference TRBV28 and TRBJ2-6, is DVKVTQSSRYLVKRTGEKVFLECVQDMDHENMFWYRQDPGLGLRLIYFSYDVKMKEKGDIPEGYSVSREKKERFSLILESASTNQTSMYLCASSFRSGANVLTFGAGSRLTVL.

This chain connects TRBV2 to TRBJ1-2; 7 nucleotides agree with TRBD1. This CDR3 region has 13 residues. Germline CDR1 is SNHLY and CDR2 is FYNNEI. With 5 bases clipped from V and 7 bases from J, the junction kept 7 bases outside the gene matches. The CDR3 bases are TGTGCCAGCAGTACTACAGGGGAAGCTGGCTACACCTTC. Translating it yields CASSTTGEAGYTF.

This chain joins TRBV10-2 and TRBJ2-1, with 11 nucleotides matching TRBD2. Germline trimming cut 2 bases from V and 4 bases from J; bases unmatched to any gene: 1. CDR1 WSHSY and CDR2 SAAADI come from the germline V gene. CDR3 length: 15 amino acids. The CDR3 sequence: CASSEVAGGYNEQFF. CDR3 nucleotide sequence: TGCGCCAGCAGTGAGGTAGCGGGGGGGTACAATGAGCAGTTCTTC.

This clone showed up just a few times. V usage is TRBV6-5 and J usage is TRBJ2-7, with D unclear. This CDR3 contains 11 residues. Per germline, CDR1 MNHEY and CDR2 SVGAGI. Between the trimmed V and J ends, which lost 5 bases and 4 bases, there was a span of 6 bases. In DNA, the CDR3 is TGTGCCAGCAGTAAACTTTACGAGCAGTACTTC. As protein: CASSKLYEQYF.

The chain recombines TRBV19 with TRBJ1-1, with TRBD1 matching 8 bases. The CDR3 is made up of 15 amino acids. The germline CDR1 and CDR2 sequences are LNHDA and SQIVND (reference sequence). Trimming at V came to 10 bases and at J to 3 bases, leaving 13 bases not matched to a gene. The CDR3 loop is CATSDTGGLYTEAFF. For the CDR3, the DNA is TGTGCCACTTCAGATACAGGGGGATTATACACTGAAGCTTTCTTT.

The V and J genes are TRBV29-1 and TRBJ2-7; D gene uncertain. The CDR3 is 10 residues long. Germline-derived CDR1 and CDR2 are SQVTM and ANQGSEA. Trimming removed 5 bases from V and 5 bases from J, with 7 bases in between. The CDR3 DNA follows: TGCAGCGTTTTTTCCAACGAGCAGTACTTC. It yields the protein CSVFSNEQYF.

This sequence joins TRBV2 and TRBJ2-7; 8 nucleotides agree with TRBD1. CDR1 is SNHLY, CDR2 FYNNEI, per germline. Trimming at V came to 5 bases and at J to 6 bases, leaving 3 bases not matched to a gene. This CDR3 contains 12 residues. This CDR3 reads CASSQDRGEQYF. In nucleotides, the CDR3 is TGTGCCAGCAGTCAAGACAGGGGCGAGCAGTACTTC. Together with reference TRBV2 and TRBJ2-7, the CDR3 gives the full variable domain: EPEVTQTPSHQVTQMGQEVILRCVPISNHLYFYWYRQILGQKVEFLVSFYNNEISEKSEIFDDQFSVERPDGSNFTLKIRSTKLEDSAMYFCASSQDRGEQYFGPGTRLTVT.

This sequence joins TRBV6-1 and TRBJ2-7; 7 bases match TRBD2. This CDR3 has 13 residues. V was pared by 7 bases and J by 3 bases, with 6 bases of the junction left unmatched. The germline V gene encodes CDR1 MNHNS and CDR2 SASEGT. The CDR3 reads CASTWRGFYEQYF. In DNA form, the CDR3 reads TGTGCCAGCACATGGCGGGGGTTCTACGAGCAGTACTTC.

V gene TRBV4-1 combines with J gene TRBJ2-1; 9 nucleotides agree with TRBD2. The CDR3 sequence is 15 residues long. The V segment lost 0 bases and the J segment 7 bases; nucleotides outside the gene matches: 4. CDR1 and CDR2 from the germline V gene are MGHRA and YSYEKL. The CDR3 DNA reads TGCGCCAGCAGCCAAGATCGTCTAGCGGGGAATGAGCAGTTCTTC. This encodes CASSQDRLAGNEQFF.

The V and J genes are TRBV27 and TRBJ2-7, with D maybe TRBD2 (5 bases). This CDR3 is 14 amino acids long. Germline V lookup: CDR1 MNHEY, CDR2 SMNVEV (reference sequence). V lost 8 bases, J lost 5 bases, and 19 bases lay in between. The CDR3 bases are TGTGCCAGCTCTCCCCCGGAACGGGGAAACGAGCAGTACTTC. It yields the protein CASSPPERGNEQYF.

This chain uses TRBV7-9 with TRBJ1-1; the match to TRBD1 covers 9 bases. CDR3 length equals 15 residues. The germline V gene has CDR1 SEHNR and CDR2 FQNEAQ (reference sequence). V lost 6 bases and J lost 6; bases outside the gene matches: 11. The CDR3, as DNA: TGTGCCAGCAGTCCTCGGACAGGGGTAGGCGCTGAAGCTTTCTTT. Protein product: CASSPRTGVGAEAFF.

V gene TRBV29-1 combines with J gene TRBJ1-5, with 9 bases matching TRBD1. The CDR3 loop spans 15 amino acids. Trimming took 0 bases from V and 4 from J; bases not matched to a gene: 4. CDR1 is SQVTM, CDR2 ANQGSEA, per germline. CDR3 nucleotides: TGCAGCGTTGAAGAGGGGACAGGGCGTAATCAGCCCCAGCATTTT. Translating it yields CSVEEGTGRNQPQHF.

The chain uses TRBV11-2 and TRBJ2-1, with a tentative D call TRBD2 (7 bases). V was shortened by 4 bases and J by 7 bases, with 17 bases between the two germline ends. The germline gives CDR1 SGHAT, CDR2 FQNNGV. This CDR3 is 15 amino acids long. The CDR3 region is CASSSLGGVDNEQFF. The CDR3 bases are TGTGCCAGCAGCTCGCTAGGGGGGGTGGATAATGAGCAGTTCTTC.

CDR3 loop: CASSLGAGGNTDTQYF. The CDR3, as DNA: TGTGCCAGCAGCTTAGGAGCGGGAGGAAACACAGATACGCAGTATTTT. The rearrangement joins TRBV7-2 to TRBJ2-3, with TRBD2 matching over 9 bases. Germline trimming cut 1 base from V and 2 bases from J; bases unmatched to any gene: 4. This CDR3 has 16 amino acids. From germline, CDR1 is SGHTA and CDR2 FQGNSA.